A single sample gave rise to the 30 T cell receptor beta chains below, sequenced in a study of cytomegalovirus exposure and HLA in healthy donors. 60 Vbeta and 13 Jbeta primers were used in PCR. The table came from immunoSEQ multiplex PCR; TCRdb's copy has only in-frame clones and leaves some out. This sample has about 120,000 clones; 82% occur once, and the top ten carry more than 1.4%. The sequenced material came from PBMCs. The source of these receptors is a young woman in good health and CMV-seronegative.

For this clone: Compared with germline, one end of the junction differs, possibly owing to a read error. The V gene is TRBV15, the J gene TRBJ2-6; D perhaps matches TRBD2 (7 bases). CDR3 length: 16 residues. The germline gives CDR1 LNHNV, CDR2 YYDKDF (reference sequence). The CDR3, as DNA: TGTGCCACCACTAGGGGGGGGGCCTCTGGGGCCAACGGCCTGACTTTC. It translates to CATTRGGASGANGLTF.

The chain links TRBV19 to TRBJ2-5; 11 bases align to TRBD2. The CDR3 sequence is 17 residues long. Germline V CDR1 and CDR2: LNHDA, SQIVND (reference sequence). Germline trimming cut 4 bases from V and 5 bases from J; bases unmatched to any gene: 12. The DNA of the CDR3 is TGTGCCAGTAGTAGTTCTAGCGGGAGGATAGTAGGGGAGACCCAGTACTTC. As protein: CASSSSSGRIVGETQYF.

CDR3 sequence reads: CASSLYGDRVGGYTF. The CDR3 nucleotides read TGCGCCAGCAGCTTGTACGGGGACAGGGTTGGTGGCTACACCTTC. This rearrangement joins TRBV5-1 to TRBJ1-2; 9 positions agree with TRBD1. The length of the CDR3 is 15 residues. Trimming removed 1 base from V and 7 bases from J; junction bases left unmatched: 8. CDR1 is SGHRS and CDR2 is YFSETQ in the germline V gene. Based on the CDR3 plus reference TRBV5-1 and TRBJ1-2, the full variable domain is KAGVTQTPRYLIKTRGQQVTLSCSPISGHRSVSWYQQTPGQGLQFLFEYFSETQRNKGNFPGRFSGRQFSNSRSEMNVSTLELGDSALYLCASSLYGDRVGGYTFGSGTRLTVV.

The genes are TRBV30 and TRBJ1-5; D is perhaps TRBD1 (6 bases). The germline V gene has CDR1 GTSNPN and CDR2 SVGIG (reference sequence). Trimming took 5 bases from V and 2 from J, leaving 10 bases between them. The CDR3 consists of 13 residues. CDR3 region: CAWEQGRNQPQHF. The CDR3 nucleotides read TGTGCCTGGGAACAGGGCCGCAATCAGCCCCAGCATTTT.

The chain combines TRBV7-2 with TRBJ2-1, with D possibly matching TRBD1 (5 bases). From germline, CDR1 is SGHTA and CDR2 FQGNSA. The ends were cut back, 3 bases at V and 10 bases at J, with 10 bases in the middle. This CDR3 region has 12 residues. CDR3 nucleotides: TGTGCCAGCAGCTTGGGGCTTGGGGAGCAGTTCTTC. Residues: CASSLGLGEQFF.

This chain uses TRBV6-6 with TRBJ1-2, with D possibly matching TRBD1 (5 bases). CDR3 length: 16 amino acids. Germline CDR1 and CDR2: MNHNY and SVGAGI (reference sequence). Trimming pared 2 bases from V and 3 bases from J, leaving 16 bases between. The CDR3 coding sequence is TGTGCCAGCAGTTACACCTTGGAGGGGCAAGACTATGGCTACACCTTC. This gives the protein CASSYTLEGQDYGYTF.

The V gene is TRBV7-9, the J gene TRBJ1-5, with 7 bases fitting TRBD1. The CDR3 totals 14 residues. CDR1 and CDR2 (germline): SEHNR, FQNEAQ (reference sequence). Trimming took 5 bases from V and 6 from J; bases not matched to a gene: 7. For the CDR3, the DNA is TGTGCCAGCAGCGACGACAGGGCTGGTCAGCCCCAGCATTTT. As protein: CASSDDRAGQPQHF.

The chain carries TRBV6-4 and TRBJ2-2; 9 bases are shared with TRBD2. CDR1 MRHNA and CDR2 SNTAGT come from the germline V gene. V shed 0 bases, J shed 5 bases, and the junction held 22 bases outside the gene matches. There are 22 residues in the CDR3. The CDR3 reads CASSDSLTLAGGPALLTGELFF. CDR3 nucleotide sequence: TGTGCCAGCAGTGACTCCTTAACGTTGGCGGGAGGGCCCGCTTTATTGACCGGGGAGCTGTTTTTT.

This clone was seen just once. Other DNA sequences within the sample encode an identical CDR3. V and J are TRBV12-5 and TRBJ1-2; no reliable D call. In germline, CDR1 is LGHNT, CDR2 FRNRAP. This CDR3 comprises 11 residues. Trimming cost V 5 bases and J 5 bases, with 6 bases left between them. CDR3 loop: CASGGGYGYTF. DNA for the CDR3: TGTGCTAGTGGTGGAGGGTATGGCTACACCTTC.

V gene TRBV4-1 combines with J gene TRBJ1-3, with D hard to call. This CDR3 comprises 11 residues. The ends were cut back, 5 bases at V and 3 bases at J, with 2 bases in the middle. Germline CDR1 is MGHRA and CDR2 is YSYEKL. Here the CDR3 reads CASSYGNTIYF. The CDR3 nucleotides read TGCGCCAGCAGCTATGGAAACACCATATATTTT.

The chain combines TRBV10-3 with TRBJ2-3; no definite D call. The CDR3 contains 12 residues. The germline V gene has CDR1 ENHRY and CDR2 SYGVKD. Trimming took off 5 bases at V and 6 bases at J, with 9 bases between the two ends. The CDR3 bases are TGTGCCATCAGTCGGCCTAGGGATACGCAGTATTTT. It codes for CAISRPRDTQYF.

The chain uses TRBV29-1 and TRBJ1-2, with D possibly TRBD1 on 5 matching bases. Trimming pared 4 bases from V and 4 bases from J, leaving 7 bases between. In germline, CDR1 is SQVTM, CDR2 ANQGSEA. The CDR3 spans 11 residues. The CDR3 protein is CSVADSYGYTF. CDR3 in DNA: TGCAGCGTTGCCGACAGCTATGGCTACACCTTC.

This clone appeared a single time. V is TRBV2 and J is TRBJ2-7; unclear D gene. Trimming pared 7 bases from V and 4 bases from J, leaving 5 bases between. The CDR3 has 10 residues. The germline CDR1 and CDR2 sequences are SNHLY and FYNNEI. CDR3 sequence: CASKAYEQYF. The CDR3 nucleotides read TGTGCCAGCAAAGCGTACGAGCAGTACTTC.

The V call is TRBV27, the J call TRBJ2-1, with D perhaps TRBD2 (5 bases). Per germline, CDR1 MNHEY and CDR2 SMNVEV (reference sequence). V shed 8 bases and J shed 10 bases, with 24 bases lying between them. CDR3 length: 15 residues. CDR3 sequence reads: CASGPRTSLEVEQFF. The CDR3 DNA sequence: TGTGCCAGCGGCCCGAGAACGTCTCTGGAGGTGGAGCAGTTCTTC.

V is TRBV5-4 and J is TRBJ1-4; D is unclear. The CDR3 runs 13 residues. Germline CDR1 is SGHNT and CDR2 is YYREEE (reference sequence). V was shortened by 4 bases and J by 8 bases, with 12 bases between the two germline ends. DNA of the CDR3: TGTGCCAGCAGCACTTGGGCTGGCGAAAAACTGTTTTTT. Protein product: CASSTWAGEKLFF.

The chain recombines TRBV19 with TRBJ1-5; D gene unclear. The V gene's germline CDR1 is LNHDA and CDR2 SQIVND (reference sequence). Trimming shortened V by 3 bases and J by 1 base, and 10 bases separated the two germline ends. The CDR3 is 15 residues long. CDR3 nucleotide sequence: TGTGCCAGTAGTATTTTCCGGGAGAGCAATCAGCCCCAGCATTTT. This sequence encodes CASSIFRESNQPQHF. The full variable domain, with the rest looked up from reference TRBV19 and TRBJ1-5, is DGGITQSPKYLFRKEGQNVTLSCEQNLNHDAMYWYRQDPGQGLRLIYYSQIVNDFQKGDIAEGYSVSREKKESFPLTVTSAQKNPTAFYLCASSIFRESNQPQHFGDGTRLSIL.

This rearrangement joins TRBV6-6 to TRBJ1-3, with unresolved D. Trimming cost V 2 bases and J 0 bases, with 11 bases left between them. The CDR3 consists of 16 residues. Germline CDR1 and CDR2: MNHNY and SVGAGI (reference sequence). CDR3 region: CASSYTGDYSGNTIYF. CDR3 in DNA: TGTGCCAGCAGTTACACCGGGGATTACTCTGGAAACACCATATATTTT.

The rearrangement uses TRBV5-1 and TRBJ1-4; TRBD1 matches 9 bases. V lost 4 bases to trimming and J lost 5 bases; unmatched junction nucleotides: 3. CDR3 length: 14 residues. Germline V gives CDR1 SGHRS, CDR2 YFSETQ. DNA of the CDR3: TGCGCCAGCAGCACAGGGGGCGCAAATGAAAAACTGTTTTTT. This translates into CASSTGGANEKLFF.

This rearrangement joins TRBV7-3 to TRBJ1-2, with D perhaps TRBD1 (6 bases). The CDR3 has 14 residues. Germline V gene lookup returns CDR1 SGHTA and CDR2 FQGTGA. V lost 5 bases to trimming and J lost 2 bases, with 12 bases between them. The CDR3 here is CASSPDRSNYGYTF. The CDR3 DNA reads as TGTGCCAGCAGCCCTGACAGGTCAAACTATGGCTACACCTTC.

The CDR3 here is CASSQAGTGYALLYF. CDR3 in DNA: TGCGCCAGCAGCCAAGCCGGGACAGGTTACGCATTACTATATTTT. V and J are TRBV4-3 and TRBJ1-3; 8 bases agree with TRBD1. Germline V CDR1 and CDR2: LGHNA, YSLEER. The CDR3 extends over 15 amino acids. After removal of 1 base from V and 14 bases from J, the junction contained 13 bases not matched to a gene.

V is TRBV25-1 and J is TRBJ2-1; D is unresolved. Per germline, CDR1 MGHDK and CDR2 SYGVNS. V was pared by 5 bases and J by 7 bases, with 12 bases between. The CDR3 length is 13 residues. This CDR3 reads CASSPRYVNEQFF. The CDR3, as DNA: TGTGCCAGCAGTCCTCGGTATGTAAATGAGCAGTTCTTC.

The chain is built from TRBV15 and TRBJ1-4, with D unresolved. This CDR3 spans 17 amino acids. Per germline, CDR1 LNHNV and CDR2 YYDKDF (reference sequence). Trimming left V 5 bases short and J 4 bases short, with 20 bases between. CDR3 nucleotides: TGTGCCACCAGCCGCCGGGAGGTGGTACAGTTTAATGAAAAACTGTTTTTT. Translation gives CATSRREVVQFNEKLFF.

This chain uses TRBV4-2 with TRBJ2-2, with 7 bases lining up with TRBD1. CDR1 and CDR2 from the germline V gene are LGHNA and YNFKEQ. The CDR3 extends over 17 amino acids. Trimming cost V 7 bases and J 2 bases; bases outside gene matches: 13. This CDR3 is CASTSQMGQRNTGELFF. The CDR3 nucleotides are TGTGCCAGCACATCCCAGATGGGACAGAGAAACACCGGGGAGCTGTTTTTT.

The V and J genes are TRBV4-1 and TRBJ2-7; 7 positions match TRBD2. Germline V lookup: CDR1 MGHRA, CDR2 YSYEKL. The trim removed 5 bases at V and 4 bases at J, leaving 20 bases unmatched. CDR3 size: 18 residues. For the CDR3, the DNA is TGCGCCAGCAGCGCCCTCAACCCACCCCACGGGGGGAGGTACGAGCAGTACTTC. Its protein product is CASSALNPPHGGRYEQYF.

This rearrangement joins TRBV10-3 to TRBJ1-5; 8 bases agree with TRBD1. This CDR3 is 13 amino acids long. Germline trimming cut 10 bases from V and 2 bases from J; bases unmatched to any gene: 4. CDR1 is ENHRY and CDR2 is SYGVKD in the germline V gene. This CDR3 reads CANSQGGNQPQHF. The CDR3 DNA sequence: TGTGCCAACTCACAGGGGGGCAATCAGCCCCAGCATTTT.

The genes are TRBV5-5 and TRBJ1-1; D possibly corresponds to TRBD1 (5 bases). CDR3 length equals 16 residues. CDR1 SGHKS and CDR2 YYEKEE come from the germline V gene (reference sequence). V was trimmed by 0 bases and J by 3 bases, leaving 15 bases between them. The CDR3 region is CASSLAGGERDTEAFF. The CDR3 DNA follows: TGTGCCAGCAGCTTGGCGGGGGGGGAACGAGACACTGAAGCTTTCTTT.

This sequence joins TRBV14 and TRBJ2-1; D remains unclear. The CDR3 consists of 13 residues. V was shortened by 4 bases and J by 2 bases, with 6 bases between the two germline ends. Looked up from germline, CDR1 is SGHDN and CDR2 is FVKESK. The CDR3 is CASSPRPYNEQFF. DNA of the CDR3: TGTGCCAGCAGCCCTAGGCCCTACAATGAGCAGTTCTTC. Based on the CDR3 plus reference TRBV14 and TRBJ2-1, the full variable domain is EAGVTQFPSHSVIEKGQTVTLRCDPISGHDNLYWYRRVMGKEIKFLLHFVKESKQDESGMPNNRFLAERTGGTYSTLKVQPAELEDSGVYFCASSPRPYNEQFFGPGTRLTVL.

The chain has TRBV4-1 and TRBJ1-4; 9 positions match TRBD1. The V gene's germline CDR1 is MGHRA and CDR2 YSYEKL. This CDR3 has 15 residues. Germline trimming cut 5 bases from V and 4 bases from J; bases unmatched to any gene: 5. DNA for the CDR3: TGCGCCAGCAGCAAACCGGGACAGGGTAATGAAAAACTGTTTTTT. It codes for CASSKPGQGNEKLFF.

This clone is a singleton in its sample. In DNA, the CDR3 is TGTGCCAGCAGTTACCCCGGACAGGATGGAGGCTACACCTTC. It encodes CASSYPGQDGGYTF. The chain couples TRBV6-5 to TRBJ1-2; TRBD1 agrees at 7 bases. V trimming: 2 bases; J trimming: 8 bases; junction bases outside the gene matches: 8. The CDR3 length is 14 residues. Germline CDR1 reads MNHEY; CDR2 reads SVGAGI.

The rearrangement uses TRBV19 and TRBJ2-1, with TRBD2 matching 7 bases. The germline V gene encodes CDR1 LNHDA and CDR2 SQIVND (reference sequence). The CDR3 consists of 16 residues. J lost 5 bases, V lost 3 bases, and 10 bases had no gene match. The CDR3 DNA reads TGTGCCAGTAGTATGGGCAGGACTAGTGTGAACAATGAGCAGTTCTTC. Protein product: CASSMGRTSVNNEQFF.